The 21 T cell receptor beta chains presented below share a single source sample, sequenced in a study of post-analysis software for immune sequencing data. Study-level findings and limits: Five TRBV segments occurring more often in patients than controls included TRBV5-6, TRBV5-1 and TRBV20-1.

No antigen has been identified for these receptors. Every TCR beta cDNA library bore unique molecular identifiers. TCRdb ran MiXCR on the PCR reads and lists one entry per CDR3 protein. The sample lists fewer than 900,000 distinct CDR3 sequences, around 46% occurring once. Sample: blood. The source of these receptors is a girl between 10 and 17 years old with multiple sclerosis.

In its sample, this clonotype was seen a few times. V and J are TRBV25-1 and TRBJ2-1; D is ambiguous. This CDR3 has 17 amino acids. CDR1 and CDR2 from the germline V gene are MGHDK and SYGVNS. Trimming took off 3 bases at V and 3 bases at J, with 18 bases between the two ends. The CDR3 region has the DNA TGTGCCAGCAGTGATGCCAGTTTCGGTCTGGACTACAATGAGCAGTTCTTC. This sequence encodes CASSDASFGLDYNEQFF.

There are a few counts of this clonotype. The V and J genes are TRBV20-1 and TRBJ2-7; 7 positions match TRBD2. CDR1 is DFQATT, CDR2 SNEGSKA, per germline (reference sequence). V trimming: 6 bases; J trimming: 6 bases; junction bases outside the gene matches: 8. This CDR3 is 12 amino acids long. CDR3 sequence reads: CSAGGSALEQYF. The CDR3 DNA follows: TGCAGTGCAGGCGGGAGTGCTCTCGAGCAGTACTTC.

This chain connects TRBV27 to TRBJ2-5, with D perhaps matching TRBD2 (6 bases). V shed 2 bases and J shed 11 bases, with 21 bases lying between them. Germline CDR1 is MNHEY and CDR2 is SMNVEV (reference sequence). This CDR3 spans 15 amino acids. The CDR3 bases are TGTGCCAGCAGTTTAAGGGTGGGGGACCTCCGGGAGCAGTACTTC. It translates to CASSLRVGDLREQYF.

The chain's CDR3 is CASSESGRNSYNEQFF. In DNA, the CDR3 is TGTGCCAGCAGTGAAAGTGGGAGGAACTCCTACAATGAGCAGTTCTTC. The rearrangement links TRBV6-1 to TRBJ2-1, with D possibly matching TRBD2 (6 bases). The CDR3 has 16 residues. CDR1 and CDR2 (germline): MNHNS, SASEGT. The V and J ends lost 2 bases and 0 bases respectively, with 11 bases between them.

The V gene is TRBV7-3, the J gene TRBJ2-7, with 7 bases matching TRBD2. Germline-derived CDR1 and CDR2 are SGHTA and FQGTGA. CDR3 length equals 15 residues. The V gene end was trimmed by 5 bases and the J gene end by 3 bases; junction bases not matched to a gene: 10. CDR3 region: CASSTPPAGDYEQYF. The CDR3 DNA sequence: TGTGCCAGCAGCACACCACCGGCGGGAGACTACGAGCAGTACTTC.

The chain couples TRBV20-1 to TRBJ1-6; 7 positions agree with TRBD1. The CDR3 loop spans 15 amino acids. After removal of 2 bases from V and 5 bases from J, the junction contained 6 bases not matched to a gene. The germline V gene encodes CDR1 DFQATT and CDR2 SNEGSKA (reference sequence). The CDR3 bases are TGCAGTGCTAGACAACCTACAGGGGATAATTCACCCCTCCACTTT. Protein sequence: CSARQPTGDNSPLHF.

V usage is TRBV20-1 and J usage is TRBJ2-7; weak D call: TRBD1 (7 bases). The DNA matches TRBJ2-5 better at its end, which makes the J call doubtful. Looked up from germline, CDR1 is DFQATT and CDR2 is SNEGSKA (reference sequence). This CDR3 region has 12 residues. Here the CDR3 DNA reads TGCAGTGCGGAGGGGGCTGAGGAGACCCAGTACTTC. The encoded protein is CSAEGAEETQYF.

The chain couples TRBV29-1 to TRBJ2-1; TRBD1 matches at 9 bases. Germline lookup yields CDR1 SQVTM and CDR2 ANQGSEA. The CDR3 is 16 residues long. V lost 6 bases to trimming and J lost 6 bases; unmatched junction nucleotides: 15. CDR3 region: CSVHDPGTGSPNEQFF. CDR3 bases: TGCAGCGTCCATGACCCCGGGACAGGGAGTCCCAATGAGCAGTTCTTC.

This clonotype was seen more than once but under ten times. The CDR3 loop reads CSARAAISYEQYF. The DNA for the CDR3 is TGCAGTGCTAGAGCGGCCATTTCCTACGAGCAGTACTTC. The chain uses TRBV20-1 and TRBJ2-7; D is ambiguous. Germline CDR1 reads DFQATT; CDR2 reads SNEGSKA (reference sequence). V lost 1 base and J 1 base, leaving 8 bases between the germline ends. The CDR3 has 13 amino acids.

This clonotype came up a few times. The V call is TRBV10-3, the J call TRBJ2-7; 7 nucleotides agree with TRBD2. From germline, CDR1 is ENHRY and CDR2 SYGVKD. V trimming: 2 bases; J trimming: 2 bases; junction bases outside the gene matches: 6. The CDR3 has 15 residues. The CDR3 sequence is CAISEPTGRAYEQYF. The CDR3 coding sequence is TGTGCCATCAGTGAGCCGACGGGGAGGGCCTACGAGCAGTACTTC.

The sample holds a few counts of this clonotype. V is TRBV7-6 and J is TRBJ1-2, with TRBD1 identical over 9 bases. Germline V gene data show CDR1 as SGHVS and CDR2 as FNYEAQ. V was pared by 0 bases and J by 7 bases, with 12 bases of the junction left unmatched. There are 17 residues in the CDR3. CDR3 protein: CASSLAPTRTGDGGYTF. The CDR3 DNA sequence: TGTGCCAGCAGCTTAGCTCCGACTAGGACAGGGGACGGTGGCTACACCTTC.

This sequence joins TRBV20-1 and TRBJ2-3; 12 nucleotides line up with TRBD2. The ends lost 4 bases at V and 5 bases at J; junction bases unmatched: 7. The germline V gene has CDR1 DFQATT and CDR2 SNEGSKA (reference sequence). The CDR3 loop spans 15 amino acids. CDR3 nucleotide sequence: TGCAGTGCTACTACTAGCGGGAGGAAAGGAGATACGCAGTATTTT. Its translation is CSATTSGRKGDTQYF.

The J gene is TRBJ1-1, the V gene TRBV5-1; weak D call: TRBD1 (5 bases). The CDR3 consists of 14 residues. V was cut by 3 bases and J by 2 bases, with 11 bases left in between. Per germline, CDR1 SGHRS and CDR2 YFSETQ. Here the CDR3 DNA reads TGCGCCAGCAGCTCAGGGAGCGGCAACACTGAAGCTTTCTTT. Translated, it gives CASSSGSGNTEAFF.

The chain couples TRBV5-1 to TRBJ2-7; 7 bases align to TRBD2. The V gene's germline CDR1 is SGHRS and CDR2 YFSETQ. V lost 4 bases to trimming and J lost 1 base; unmatched junction nucleotides: 11. The CDR3 is made up of 16 amino acids. CDR3 nucleotide sequence: TGCGCCAGCAGCCCGACTAATAGCGGGTCGTCCTACGAGCAGTACTTC. This gives the protein CASSPTNSGSSYEQYF.

This chain connects TRBV20-1 to TRBJ2-5; 10 bases are shared with TRBD2. CDR1 and CDR2 (germline): DFQATT, SNEGSKA (reference sequence). Losses at the gene ends were 5 bases for V and 3 bases for J; bases not matched to a gene: 6. The CDR3 is made up of 14 amino acids. The CDR3 DNA is TGCAGTGCTCCACTAGCGGGAATCAAAGAGACCCAGTACTTC. It specifies CSAPLAGIKETQYF.

This clonotype was seen repeatedly, ten times or more. The chain combines TRBV7-2 with TRBJ1-4; D might be TRBD1 (5 bases). Germline lookup yields CDR1 SGHTA and CDR2 FQGNSA. CDR3 length equals 15 residues. V was trimmed by 5 bases and J by 0 bases, leaving 10 bases between them. The CDR3 nucleotides are TGTGCCAGCAGCCTCCGACAGTCAACTAATGAAAAACTGTTTTTT. Amino acids: CASSLRQSTNEKLFF.

This sequence joins TRBV6-2 or TRBV6-3 and TRBJ2-7; D may be TRBD1 (6 bases). Deletions cut 8 bases from V and 3 bases from J, with 20 bases between. The CDR3 totals 15 residues. Per germline, CDR1 MNHEY and CDR2 SVGEGT. The CDR3 DNA follows: TGTGCCAGCCAACCGTGGTGGGGGCCAAACTACGAGCAGTACTTC. Protein product: CASQPWWGPNYEQYF.

This chain uses TRBV6-7 with TRBJ1-2; no clear D gene. TRBV6-7 is an open reading frame, and its role is uncertain. Trimming left V 2 bases short and J 2 bases short, with 15 bases between. The CDR3 extends over 16 amino acids. CDR3 residues: CASSYPKRRENYGYTF. For the CDR3, the DNA is TGTGCCAGCAGTTACCCAAAACGGAGGGAAAACTATGGCTACACCTTC.

This clonotype was observed a few times. V and J are TRBV27 and TRBJ1-6, with TRBD1 matching 8 bases. This CDR3 has 15 residues. Germline CDR1 is MNHEY and CDR2 is SMNVEV (reference sequence). V was pared by 5 bases and J by 7 bases, with 7 bases of the junction left unmatched. The CDR3 spells CASSTRTGLNSPLHF. For the CDR3, the DNA is TGTGCCAGCAGTACCCGGACAGGGCTGAATTCACCCCTCCACTTT.

The CDR3 DNA follows: TGTGCCAGCAGCTTAGGTAGATCTTCAGATACGCAGTATTTT. It specifies CASSLGRSSDTQYF. This chain uses TRBV7-9 with TRBJ2-3; D uncertain. V was trimmed by 1 base and J by 4 bases, leaving 9 bases between them. CDR3 length: 14 amino acids. CDR1 is SEHNR and CDR2 is FQNEAQ in the germline V gene (reference sequence).

The CDR3 DNA reads as TGCGCCAGCAGCCAAGATACCCTTCAGCCCCAGCATTTT. Encoded protein: CASSQDTLQPQHF. The chain joins TRBV4-1 to TRBJ1-5; D call uncertain. Germline CDR1 MGHRA, CDR2 YSYEKL. The CDR3 is made up of 13 amino acids. The germline V and J ends were trimmed by 0 bases and 6 bases, with 6 bases remaining between them.